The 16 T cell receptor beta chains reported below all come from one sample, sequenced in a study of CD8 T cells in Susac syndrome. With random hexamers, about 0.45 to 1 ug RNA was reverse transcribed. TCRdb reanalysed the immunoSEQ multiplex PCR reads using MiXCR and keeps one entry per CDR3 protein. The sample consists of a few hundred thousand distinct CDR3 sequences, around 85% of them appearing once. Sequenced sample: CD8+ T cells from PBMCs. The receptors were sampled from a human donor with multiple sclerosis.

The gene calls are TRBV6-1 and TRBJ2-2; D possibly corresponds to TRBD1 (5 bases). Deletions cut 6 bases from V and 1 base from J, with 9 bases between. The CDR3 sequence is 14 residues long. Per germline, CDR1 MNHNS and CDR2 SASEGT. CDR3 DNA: TGTGCCAGCAGACCACAGGAGAACACCGGGGAGCTGTTTTTT. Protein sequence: CASRPQENTGELFF.

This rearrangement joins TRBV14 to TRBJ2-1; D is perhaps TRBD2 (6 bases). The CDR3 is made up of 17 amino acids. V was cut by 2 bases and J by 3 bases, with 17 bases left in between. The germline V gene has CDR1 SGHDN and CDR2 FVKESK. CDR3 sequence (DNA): TGTGCCAGCAGCCAACGAGCGGGCGATTACTACTACAATGAGCAGTTCTTC. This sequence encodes CASSQRAGDYYYNEQFF.

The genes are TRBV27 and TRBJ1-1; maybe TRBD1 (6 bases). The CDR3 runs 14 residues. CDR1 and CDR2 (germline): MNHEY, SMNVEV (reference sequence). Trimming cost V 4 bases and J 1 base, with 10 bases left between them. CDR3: CASSWLGANTEAFF. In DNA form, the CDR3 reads TGTGCCAGCAGTTGGTTGGGGGCGAACACTGAAGCTTTCTTT.

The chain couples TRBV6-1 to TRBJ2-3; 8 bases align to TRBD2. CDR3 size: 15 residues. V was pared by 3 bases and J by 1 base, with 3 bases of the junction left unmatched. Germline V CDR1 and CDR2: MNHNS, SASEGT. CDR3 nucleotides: TGTGCCAGCAGTGACTGGCGGGGGGGCACAGATACGCAGTATTTT. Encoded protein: CASSDWRGGTDTQYF.

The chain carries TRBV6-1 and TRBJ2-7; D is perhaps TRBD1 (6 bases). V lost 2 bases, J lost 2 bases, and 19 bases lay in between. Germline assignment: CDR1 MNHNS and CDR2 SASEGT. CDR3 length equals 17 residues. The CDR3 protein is CASSEFHVRQGTYEQYF. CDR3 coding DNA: TGTGCCAGCAGTGAATTTCACGTTCGGCAGGGGACCTACGAGCAGTACTTC.

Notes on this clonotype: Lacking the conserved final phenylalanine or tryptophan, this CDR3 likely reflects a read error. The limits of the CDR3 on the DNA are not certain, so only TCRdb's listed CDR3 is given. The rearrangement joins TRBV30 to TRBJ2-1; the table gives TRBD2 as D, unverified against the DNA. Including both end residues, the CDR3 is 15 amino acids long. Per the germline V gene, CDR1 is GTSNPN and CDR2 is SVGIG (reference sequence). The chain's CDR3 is CAWRIAGLAYNEQFG.

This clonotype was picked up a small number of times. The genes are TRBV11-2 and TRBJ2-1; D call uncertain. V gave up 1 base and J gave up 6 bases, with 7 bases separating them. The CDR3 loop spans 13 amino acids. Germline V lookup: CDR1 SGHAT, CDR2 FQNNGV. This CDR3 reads CASSLAFLNEQFF. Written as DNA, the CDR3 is TGTGCCAGCAGCTTAGCCTTTCTCAATGAGCAGTTCTTC.

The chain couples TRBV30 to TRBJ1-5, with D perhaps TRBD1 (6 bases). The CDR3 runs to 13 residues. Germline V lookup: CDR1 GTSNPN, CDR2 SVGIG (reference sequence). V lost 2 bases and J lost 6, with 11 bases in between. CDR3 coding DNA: TGTGCCTGGAGTACAGGGTTGTCTCAGCCCCAGCATTTT. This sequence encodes CAWSTGLSQPQHF.

The CDR3 DNA reads as TGTGCCAGCAGTTACTCTTCCCAGGGCAATGAGCAGTTCTTC. Its protein product is CASSYSSQGNEQFF. This sequence joins TRBV6-5 and TRBJ2-1; TRBD1 is a possible D gene (5 bases). This CDR3 has 14 residues. Germline V gene sequence: CDR1 MNHEY, CDR2 SVGAGI. V lost 0 bases, J lost 6 bases, and 9 bases lay in between.

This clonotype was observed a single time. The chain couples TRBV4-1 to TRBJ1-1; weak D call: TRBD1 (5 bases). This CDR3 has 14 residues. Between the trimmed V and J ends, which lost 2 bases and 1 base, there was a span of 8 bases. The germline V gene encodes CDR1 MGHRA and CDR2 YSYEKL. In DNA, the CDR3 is TGCGCCAGCAGCCAACAGGGCGCGAACACTGAAGCTTTCTTT. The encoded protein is CASSQQGANTEAFF.

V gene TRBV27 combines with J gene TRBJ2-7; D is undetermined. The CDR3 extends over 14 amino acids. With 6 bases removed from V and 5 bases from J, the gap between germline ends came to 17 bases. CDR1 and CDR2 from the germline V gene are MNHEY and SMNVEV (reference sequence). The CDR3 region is CASSLPGPKDEQYF. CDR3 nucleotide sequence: TGTGCCAGCAGCTTACCGGGCCCTAAGGACGAGCAGTACTTC.

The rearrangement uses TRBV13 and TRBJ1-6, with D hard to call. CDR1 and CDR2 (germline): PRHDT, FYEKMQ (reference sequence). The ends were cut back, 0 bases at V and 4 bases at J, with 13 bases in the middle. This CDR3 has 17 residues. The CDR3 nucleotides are TGTGCCAGCAGCTTAGGCCAGCAGGATGAGTATAATTCACCCCTCCACTTT. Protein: CASSLGQQDEYNSPLHF.

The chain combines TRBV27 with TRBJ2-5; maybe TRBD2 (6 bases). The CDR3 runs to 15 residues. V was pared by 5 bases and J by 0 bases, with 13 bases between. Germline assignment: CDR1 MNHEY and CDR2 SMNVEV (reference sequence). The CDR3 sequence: CASSGGINDQETQYF. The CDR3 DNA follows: TGTGCCAGCAGTGGAGGGATAAACGACCAAGAGACCCAGTACTTC.

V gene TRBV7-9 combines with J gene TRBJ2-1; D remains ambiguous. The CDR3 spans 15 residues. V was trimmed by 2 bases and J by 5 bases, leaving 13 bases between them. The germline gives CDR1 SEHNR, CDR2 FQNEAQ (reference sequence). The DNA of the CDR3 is TGTGCCAGCAGCTTATCAGTCTGGGGTAACAATGAGCAGTTCTTC. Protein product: CASSLSVWGNNEQFF. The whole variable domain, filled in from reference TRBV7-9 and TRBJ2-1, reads DTGVSQNPRHKITKRGQNVTFRCDPISEHNRLYWYRQTLGQGPEFLTYFQNEAQLEKSRLLSDRFSAERPKGSFSTLEIQRTEQGDSAMYLCASSLSVWGNNEQFFGPGTRLTVL.

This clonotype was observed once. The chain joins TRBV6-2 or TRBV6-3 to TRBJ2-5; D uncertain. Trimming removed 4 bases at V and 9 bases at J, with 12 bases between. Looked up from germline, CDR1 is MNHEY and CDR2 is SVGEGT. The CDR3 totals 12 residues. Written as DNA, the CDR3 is TGTGCCAGCAGTTCAACGGATGGGTCCCAGTACTTC. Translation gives CASSSTDGSQYF.

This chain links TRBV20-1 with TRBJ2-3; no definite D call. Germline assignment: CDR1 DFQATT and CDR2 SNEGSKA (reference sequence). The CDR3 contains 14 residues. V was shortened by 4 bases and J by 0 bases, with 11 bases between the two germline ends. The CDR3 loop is CSAIPPLSTDTQYF. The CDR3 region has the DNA TGCAGTGCTATCCCGCCCCTTAGCACAGATACGCAGTATTTT.